Included here is one T cell receptor beta chain sequence, with context. The antigen it recognizes is unknown. Base quality data are lacking; no much larger clone is found one base away. The cohort comprised hundreds of healthy bone marrow donors. All cohort members were sampled while nominally healthy, although unrecorded immune exposures were likely present. The donor tested CMV seronegative and was one of the 352 seronegative cohort members. A peripheral blood sample was provided by each donor, and peripheral blood mononuclear cells were used for TCR beta sequencing. Genomic DNA was extracted from the blood cell samples with the Qiagen DNeasy Blood Extraction Kit. The library came from the immunoSEQ multiplex PCR assay. For the multiplex PCR, a mixture combining 60 forward primers for TCR Vbeta segments and 13 reverse primers for TCR Jbeta segments was used. The CDR3 region of rearranged TCR beta genes was amplified from genomic DNA by a multiplex PCR assay. The amplified TCR beta libraries were sequenced on the Illumina HiSeq System as 87-base-pair reads. As for the authors' bioinformatics: Across the 670 or so repertoires, a later analysis counted about 81 million unique TCR beta chains, 9.5 million to 12 million of which were shared by at least two donors. Raw reads were error-corrected and collapsed into unique sequences with a nearest-neighbor algorithm that merged closely related sequences to remove PCR and sequencing errors. CDR3 sequences were aligned to IMGT reference sequences to assign V, D and J gene segments. For a sequence to be retained, at least a six-nucleotide match to both a V gene segment and a J gene segment was required. A rearrangement was called productive if the CDR3 had no stop codons and remained in frame with V and J, and every other rearrangement was called non-productive. Following IMGT convention, CDR3 was defined as the stretch from the second conserved V-encoded cysteine up to the conserved J-encoded phenylalanine. In an earlier analysis of just under 600 of the donors, sequences lacking an unambiguous match to a single V gene segment were excluded. In an earlier analysis of approximately 590 of the donors, a V segment was called functional when productive rearrangements were above 56.7%, and segregating when the standard deviation between donors exceeded 5%. A statistical classification framework was built to diagnose cytomegalovirus status from the catalog of TCR beta chain sequences. In a later analysis, V and J genes were assigned by comparing TCR nucleotide sequences against IMGT/GENE-DB human TR gene sequences. Using the TCRdist pipeline, a later analysis assigned CDR3 sequences along with most-parsimonious VDJ recombination scenarios. In a later analysis, every TCR beta chain was defined by the combination of its CDR3 amino acid sequence and its V-gene family, and reads without a unique V-gene family were dropped. As a way to deal with suspected cross-contamination and a sequencing artifact, a later analysis dropped nearly 600 nucleotide sequences that were highly shared and had low generation probability. In a later analysis, a clonal expansion index was calculated for each public chain from normalized within-repertoire ranks of inferred template counts. In a later analysis, generation probabilities were computed with a VDJ recombination model fitted to out-of-frame rearrangements, and the resulting probabilities were checked against IGoR. In a later analysis, TCR-TCR, TCR-HLA and TCR-CMV co-occurrence was scored with hypergeometric tests, and a repertoire-size bias correction was applied to TCR pairs. A later analysis estimated false discovery rates by permuting HLA or CMV assignments 20 times. In a later analysis, co-occurring TCRs were grouped using DBSCAN, with TCRdist sequence similarity added in when clustering inside HLA-allele-positive subsets. Repertoires with fewer than 30,000 or more than 120,000 public chains, plus five repertoires with anomalous nucleotide sharing, were excluded from co-occurrence clustering. TCRdb limited this immuneACCESS table to in-frame rearrangements with V and J called. A share of clones is missing; checked studies link under half to unresolved V genes, and the rest is unexplained. V, J and clone size derive from that table, while D and trimming were established from the DNA sequence. In all, the sample holds about 72,000 clones, and about 80% of those were seen once. The biggest ten clones account for roughly 3.5% of the sample.

V lost 5 bases and J lost 2 bases, and the count of bases not matched to a germline gene is 6. Sequences MNHEY (CDR1) and SMNVEV (CDR2) are obtained from the germline V gene (reference sequence). The CDR3 starts with the cysteine, ends with the phenylalanine, and has 14 residues. The read is trimmed to its CDR3 DNA, 42 bases read in frame from base 1. This specimen comes from a study of cytomegalovirus exposure and HLA in healthy donors (dated by TCRdb to 2016 to 2017). For the study in its entirety: In an earlier analysis of under 600 of the donors, 276 Gb of sequence data and 90 million to 120 million unique TCR beta sequences from about 179 million T cells were reported. Donor age, sex, ethnicity and CMV serostatus were compiled together with the repertoire data. Roughly 5 DR-DQ haplotypes were treated as single units for association and clustering because of strong linkage in the cohort. Along with the approximately 650-subject first cohort, a separate validation cohort of approximately 110 different subjects was used. In an earlier analysis of 550 to 700 of the donors, high-throughput TCR beta sequencing was used to judge whether each TCR beta V gene segment behaved as functional or pseudogenic. The study was designed to test whether signatures of past pathogen exposure could be identified by cataloging public T cell receptors. In a later genetic analysis, genome-wide SNP genotypes for about 55% of the roughly 670 donors were used, and that subset was treated as a discovery cohort. The study used immunosequencing to profile the T cell repertoires of approximately 630 subjects and linked those repertoires to cytomegalovirus serostatus. Among the approximately 400 genotyped donors, around 81% belonged to the genetic ancestry cluster associated with self-reported Caucasian donors. The later analysis used no new phenotypic data to find candidate immune exposures, relying instead on TCR beta sequences and their occurrence across donors. An early release covering approximately 600 HLA-typed donors comprised 250 to 350 gigabases of sequencing data and around 86 million unique TCR sequences. Class I and class II HLA loci were covered by the typing at four-digit resolution. To predict cytomegalovirus infection status, the study combined high-throughput TCR immunosequencing, statistical association of individual TCRs with disease status, and machine learning. A later analysis re-analyzed previously published TCR beta repertoires from several hundred donors and added high-resolution HLA genotyping to study TCR occurrence patterns. Typing coverage varied by locus: roughly 629-640 donors for A, B, C, DRB1 and DQB1; around 560 for DQA1; about 600 for DPA1; 450 to 480 for DPB1. On average, around 240,000 unique TCR beta nucleotide sequences were sequenced per donor among 398 genotyped donors of the cohort, with roughly 18% of those sequences being non-productive. All discovery cohort repertoires had been generated using a single sequencing platform. What the research found in general, with its limitations: A cluster of highly shared sequence variants was judged likely to represent a technical artifact of the sequencing pipeline. The only immune exposure information available for the cohort was CMV serostatus. Sequencing depth was assumed to be roughly uniform across donors in the presence/absence analyses, though that assumption may not hold. In an earlier analysis of around 600 of the donors, most TCR beta V segments appeared in productive rearrangements about 87% or about 30% of the time, broadly matching IMGT annotations. A later analysis found that most CMV-associated TCR beta chains appeared HLA-restricted, with HLA associations seemingly driven largely by CMV exposure. Assigning TCR associations to individual alleles was difficult when HLA alleles, especially DR and DQ, strongly co-occurred. According to a later analysis, TCR association rates differed among HLA loci, with DRB1 alleles showing the most associated TCRs and HLA-C alleles showing the fewest. The cohort was sequenced for TCR beta chains only, and without alpha or paired-chain data the features that could be detected were limited. Linkage disequilibrium might explain the correlated functional status among segregating V segments, but an unknown experimental factor could not be excluded. A further reported finding was that TCR beta sequences accurately predicted the HLA-A and HLA-B alleles for most subjects in the first cohort. Cytomegalovirus status was reported to be diagnosed by the classifier with high specificity and sensitivity in both the original and validation cohorts. According to a later analysis, parvovirus B19, influenza, CMV and Epstein-Barr virus appeared linked to several top co-occurrence clusters. The 87-base-pair reads could not distinguish some IMGT-functional V segments, including TRBV6-2 and TRBV6-3, so those segments were excluded. In a later analysis, HLA-associated TCR beta chains showed more clonal expansion and lower generation probabilities than non-associated chains that were equally common. HLA typing was unavailable for some donors at each locus, so association tests used only the typed subset. Because counts were too low, seventeen rarely observed V segments, including chromosome 9 orphons, were left out of the earlier analysis of approximately 580 of the donors. A later genetic analysis reported fewer N-insertions in productive TCRs among donors in an Asian-associated ancestry cluster than the roughly 700-donor mean. A few of the identified cytomegalovirus-associated TCR beta chains were confirmed in vitro to be specific for cytomegalovirus antigens. V-gene and J-gene trimming of TCR beta chains was associated with a missense DCLRE1C variant in a later genetic analysis, and the association was replicated in an independent cohort. Specific HLA alleles were associated with some 15,000 TCR beta sequences at a false discovery rate of 0.05 in a later analysis. Most TCR sequences were observed very rarely across donors, whereas some public TCRs were present in many individuals. It was suggested by the authors that the approach could potentially be generalized to other disease states and immunological phenotypes. The study gave a list of 150 to 200 TCR beta chains associated with cytomegalovirus.

Recombination connected TRBV27 to TRBJ2-7; TRBD1 aligns with 7 central bases. Sequencing was carried out using PBMCs. This clonotype originated in a middle-aged man in good health and CMV-seronegative. This receptor carries the CDR3 CASSAYRGTYEQYF. The nucleotides are TGTGCCAGCAGTGCGTACAGGGGAACCTACGAGCAGTACTTC.